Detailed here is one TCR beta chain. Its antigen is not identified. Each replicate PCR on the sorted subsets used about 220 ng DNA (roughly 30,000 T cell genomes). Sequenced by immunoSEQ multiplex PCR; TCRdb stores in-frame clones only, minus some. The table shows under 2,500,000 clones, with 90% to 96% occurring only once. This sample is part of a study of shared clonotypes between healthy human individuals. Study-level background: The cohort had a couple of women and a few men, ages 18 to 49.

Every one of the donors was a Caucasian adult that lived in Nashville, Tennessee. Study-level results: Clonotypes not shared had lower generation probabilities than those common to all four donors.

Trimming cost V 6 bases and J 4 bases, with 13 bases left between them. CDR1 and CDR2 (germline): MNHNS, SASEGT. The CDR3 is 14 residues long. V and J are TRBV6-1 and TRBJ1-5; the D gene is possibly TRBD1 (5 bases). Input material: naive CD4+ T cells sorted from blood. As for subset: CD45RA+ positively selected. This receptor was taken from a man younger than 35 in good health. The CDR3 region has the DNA TGTGCCAGCAGCCTGGACACGGCAAATCAGCCCCAGCATTTT. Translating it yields CASSLDTANQPQHF.